Listed here are 5 T cell receptor beta chains from one sample, sequenced in a study of blood T cell repertoires in COVID-19. The method was immunoSEQ multiplex PCR; TCRdb's version includes in-frame clones alone and lacks a portion of them. The repertoire holds under 65,000 clones, with about 90% as singletons. Sample: peripheral blood. These receptors were taken from a human donor in a cohort sampled during active COVID-19.

This chain connects TRBV5-1 to TRBJ2-3; possibly TRBD1 for D (6 bases). The germline V gene has CDR1 SGHRS and CDR2 YFSETQ. V lost 4 bases to trimming and J lost 0 bases, with 9 bases between them. This CDR3 has 14 amino acids. CDR3 sequence: CASSHGTSTDTQYF. As DNA, the CDR3 is TGCGCCAGCAGCCACGGGACAAGCACAGATACGCAGTATTTT.

The chain recombines TRBV19 with TRBJ1-2; D ambiguous. The V gene's germline CDR1 is LNHDA and CDR2 SQIVND (reference sequence). CDR3 length equals 13 residues. The germline V and J ends were trimmed by 6 bases and 8 bases, with 16 bases remaining between them. The CDR3 spells CASRNRGREGYTF. CDR3 sequence (DNA): TGTGCCAGTAGAAATCGGGGTAGGGAGGGCTACACCTTC.

This chain links TRBV5-8 with TRBJ1-3; maybe TRBD1 (5 bases). Trimming took 2 bases from V and 4 from J, leaving 13 bases between them. The germline CDR1 and CDR2 sequences are SGHTS and YDEGEE. The CDR3 consists of 15 residues. The CDR3 sequence: CASSFLTTAGNTIYF. The DNA of the CDR3 is TGTGCCAGCAGCTTCCTAACGACAGCCGGAAACACCATATATTTT. Full variable domain (remainder filled in from reference TRBV5-8 and TRBJ1-3): EAGVTQSPTHLIKTRGQQATLRCSPISGHTSVYWYQQALGLGLQFLLWYDEGEERNRGNFPPRFSGRQFPNYSSELNVNALELEDSALYLCASSFLTTAGNTIYFGEGSWLTVV.

J is TRBJ2-4 and V is TRBV7-2, with TRBD1 identical over 10 bases. V trimming: 0 bases; J trimming: 1 base; junction bases outside the gene matches: 12. The CDR3 consists of 20 residues. Per the germline V gene, CDR1 is SGHTA and CDR2 is FQGNSA. CDR3 in DNA: TGTGCCAGCAGCTTAGCGCTGGGGACAGGGGAACCCGGGGCCAAAAACATTCAGTACTTC. Translating gives CASSLALGTGEPGAKNIQYF.

The V gene is TRBV5-1, the J gene TRBJ2-6; tentative D call: TRBD2 (7 bases). The germline V and J ends were trimmed by 4 bases and 4 bases, with 9 bases remaining between them. CDR3 length: 14 amino acids. CDR1 and CDR2 from the germline V gene are SGHRS and YFSETQ. For the CDR3, the DNA is TGCGCCAGCAGCGGGGGGGGCGGGGCCAACGTCCTGACTTTC. Translation gives CASSGGGGANVLTF.